This T cell receptor beta chain was identified in a study of CD4 T cells in relation to SARS-CoV-2 and coronaviruses. Findings and caveats of the study: This crossreactivity analysis covered spike protein alone, no other viral proteins.

Clones were sequenced by immunoSEQ multiplex PCR, and TCRdb holds only the in-frame ones, with some missing. The repertoire consists of some 29,000 clones, with approximately 80% occurring once and the leading ten covering about 14%. Unexposed donor CD4+ T cells date from 2011-2018, before the COVID-19 pandemic. CD4+ T cells were isolated from the cells after about nine days of culture. On this clone itself: Its antigen is unknown.

V shed 5 bases and J 0 bases; nucleotides not matched to a gene: 6. The CDR3 has 17 residues. Germline CDR1 SGHTA, CDR2 FQGTGA. The sequence came from a human donor in good health. The chain couples TRBV7-3 to TRBJ2-6; 8 nucleotides match TRBD1. The specimen was CD4+ T cells from PBMCs, cultured in vitro. The CDR3 spells CASSQDRVSSGANVLTF. Written as DNA, the CDR3 is TGTGCCAGCAGCCAGGACAGGGTCTCCTCTGGGGCCAACGTCCTGACTTTC.